The 18 T cell receptor beta chains listed next were all sequenced from one sample in a study of blood T cell repertoires in COVID-19. Clones were sequenced by immunoSEQ multiplex PCR, and TCRdb holds only the in-frame ones, with some missing. The sample lists about 120,000 clones; about four fifths were seen once. The specimen sequenced was peripheral blood. These receptor sequences come from a man younger than 40 with COVID-19, enrolled during active disease.

CDR3 DNA: TGTGCCAGCAGCTTGTGGGCGGGTCCTATTTGGTTCTTT. Protein: CASSLWAGPIWFF. This sequence joins TRBV5-4 and TRBJ1-1; D is uncertain. CDR1 is SGHNT and CDR2 is YYREEE in the germline V gene (reference sequence). This CDR3 has 13 residues. Trimming shortened V by 1 base and J by 14 bases, and 18 bases separated the two germline ends.

The rearrangement links TRBV13 to TRBJ1-3, with 9 bases fitting TRBD1. This CDR3 spans 15 amino acids. V shed 8 bases and J 0 bases; nucleotides not matched to a gene: 5. Germline V gene sequence: CDR1 PRHDT, CDR2 FYEKMQ (reference sequence). The CDR3 spells CASAWDRDSGNTIYF. The CDR3 DNA follows: TGTGCCAGCGCTTGGGACAGGGACTCTGGAAACACCATATATTTT. Full variable domain (outside the CDR3, taken from reference TRBV13 and TRBJ1-3): AAGVIQSPRHLIKEKRETATLKCYPIPRHDTVYWYQQGPGQDPQFLISFYEKMQSDKGSIPDRFSAQQFSDYHSELNMSSLELGDSALYFCASAWDRDSGNTIYFGEGSWLTVV.

The chain links TRBV11-2 to TRBJ2-2; TRBD1 might be the D (6 bases). The CDR3 has 15 residues. Germline CDR1 SGHAT, CDR2 FQNNGV. V was clipped by 4 bases and J by 4 bases, with 13 bases between them. In DNA form, the CDR3 reads TGTGCCAGCAGCTGGGGGCAGGGGCCCACCGGGGAGCTGTTTTTT. Residues: CASSWGQGPTGELFF.

The chain employs TRBV9 and TRBJ1-5; D is perhaps TRBD1 (5 bases). The V gene's germline CDR1 is SGDLS and CDR2 YYNGEE. CDR3 length: 15 residues. V lost 3 bases to trimming and J lost 9 bases, with 19 bases between them. The CDR3 protein is CASSADGGMGRPQHF. The CDR3 bases are TGTGCCAGCAGCGCCGACGGGGGAATGGGAAGGCCCCAGCATTTT.

This clone was counted a few times. The J gene is TRBJ1-5, the V gene TRBV27; 8 bases match TRBD1. V dropped 5 bases and J dropped 1; count of bases not matched to a gene: 10. CDR1 and CDR2 (germline): MNHEY, SMNVEV (reference sequence). There are 17 residues in the CDR3. As DNA, the CDR3 is TGTGCCAGCAGTCCGCTCCCGGGACAGGCCAGCAATCAGCCCCAGCATTTT. Translation gives CASSPLPGQASNQPQHF.

This chain uses TRBV11-2 with TRBJ2-7; TRBD1 matches at 8 bases. The CDR3 covers 15 residues. CDR1 and CDR2 (germline): SGHAT, FQNNGV. The J segment lost 2 bases and the V segment lost 1 base, leaving 4 bases of the junction unmatched. The CDR3 DNA is TGTGCCAGCAGCTTAGGGACAGGGCTGGCCTACGAGCAGTACTTC. Its translation: CASSLGTGLAYEQYF.

About this clone itself: One end of the junction does not line up with germline, which may come from a read error. The chain carries TRBV5-6 and TRBJ1-3; no reliable D call. This CDR3 spans 14 amino acids. CDR1 is SGHDT, CDR2 YYEEEE, per germline. The CDR3 here is CASGFRGTGNTIYF. CDR3 nucleotide sequence: TGTGCCAGCGGCTTCCGGGGAACTGGAAACACCATATATTTT.

This chain links TRBV5-1 with TRBJ2-7; 8 bases are shared with TRBD2. Germline V gives CDR1 SGHRS, CDR2 YFSETQ. This CDR3 is built from 15 residues. Trimming took 2 bases from V and 0 from J; bases not matched to a gene: 4. CDR3 region: CASSFTAGDSYEQYF. The CDR3 DNA reads as TGCGCCAGCAGCTTTACAGCGGGAGACTCCTACGAGCAGTACTTC.

The rearrangement uses TRBV29-1 and TRBJ2-1; the match to TRBD1 covers 10 bases. Germline-derived CDR1 and CDR2 are SQVTM and ANQGSEA. J was trimmed by 3 bases and V by 8 bases; bases with no gene match: 16. CDR3 length: 17 amino acids. The DNA of the CDR3 is TGCAGCACTCAAGGGGGGGACAGGGGAATTCTCTACAATGAGCAGTTCTTC. It codes for CSTQGGDRGILYNEQFF.

The CDR3 protein is CASSLGTSTEAFF. The CDR3, as DNA: TGTGCCAGCAGTTTAGGGACAAGCACTGAAGCTTTCTTT. The chain links TRBV28 to TRBJ1-1, with D possibly TRBD1 on 6 matching bases. V lost 2 bases, J lost 4 bases, and 8 bases lay in between. The germline V gene encodes CDR1 MDHEN and CDR2 SYDVKM. The CDR3 extends over 13 amino acids.

This clone has more than one count but fewer than ten. The gene calls are TRBV7-2 and TRBJ2-1; 9 bases line up with TRBD1. There are 15 residues in the CDR3. V lost 5 bases, J lost 7 bases, and 9 bases stayed unmatched. Germline V CDR1 and CDR2: SGHTA, FQGNSA. Here the CDR3 reads CASSPLGTGFNEQFF. CDR3 sequence (DNA): TGTGCCAGCAGCCCACTAGGGACAGGGTTTAATGAGCAGTTCTTC. Supplemented by reference TRBV7-2 and TRBJ2-1, the full variable domain reads GAGVSQSPSNKVTEKGKDVELRCDPISGHTALYWYRQSLGQGLEFLIYFQGNSAPDKSGLPSDRFSAERTGGSVSTLTIQRTQQEDSAVYLCASSPLGTGFNEQFFGPGTRLTVL.

To note about this clone: This could be a read error, since a much larger clone is one nucleotide away. The chain couples TRBV7-3 to TRBJ1-2; 7 bases fit TRBD1. Trimming removed 3 bases from V and 3 bases from J; junction bases left unmatched: 1. The CDR3 is made up of 13 amino acids. Germline values: CDR1 SGHTA, CDR2 FQGTGA. CDR3 protein: CASSFGTDYGYTF. The CDR3 nucleotides read TGTGCCAGCAGCTTCGGGACAGACTATGGCTACACCTTC.

The chain joins TRBV6-2 or TRBV6-3 to TRBJ1-2; no clear D. The CDR3 length is 14 residues. CDR1 and CDR2 from the germline V gene are MNHEY and SVGEGT. Trimming removed 4 bases at V and 8 bases at J, with 17 bases between. The CDR3 DNA is TGTGCCAGCAGTTCATCCGGGGTTTTACGGGGCTACACCTTC. It yields the protein CASSSSGVLRGYTF.

The V and J genes are TRBV30 and TRBJ1-1; no clear D gene. Trimming took off 7 bases at V and 0 bases at J, with 6 bases between the two ends. The CDR3 spans 11 residues. Germline lookup yields CDR1 GTSNPN and CDR2 SVGIG (reference sequence). The CDR3 sequence: CAYRLNTEAFF. The CDR3 DNA reads as TGTGCCTACAGACTGAACACTGAAGCTTTCTTT.

The rearrangement links TRBV5-6 to TRBJ2-7, with TRBD1 as a possible D gene (6 bases). Germline V gene lookup returns CDR1 SGHDT and CDR2 YYEEEE. The V gene lost 5 bases and the J gene lost 4 bases, with 13 bases spanning the gap. The CDR3 is 13 amino acids. For the CDR3, the DNA is TGTGCCAGCAGTCTACAGGGTGGGTACGAGCAGTACTTC. Translation gives CASSLQGGYEQYF.

This sequence joins TRBV6-6 and TRBJ2-3; the match to TRBD2 covers 13 bases. Trimming removed 8 bases from V and 8 bases from J; junction bases left unmatched: 13. This CDR3 contains 16 residues. Germline-derived CDR1 and CDR2 are MNHNY and SVGAGI (reference sequence). In nucleotides, the CDR3 is TGTGCCAGCTCAGCCACTAGCGGGGGGGCGGGCGCTACGCAGTATTTT. Translated: CASSATSGGAGATQYF.

V is TRBV13 and J is TRBJ2-3; a possible D gene is TRBD2 (6 bases). The V end lost 5 bases, the J end lost 0 bases, and 15 bases lay between the germline ends. The V gene's germline CDR1 is PRHDT and CDR2 FYEKMQ (reference sequence). The CDR3 loop spans 16 amino acids. The CDR3 DNA is TGTGCCAGCAGCGAAGGGGTCGGACTAAGCACAGATACGCAGTATTTT. Its protein is CASSEGVGLSTDTQYF.

V usage is TRBV5-1 and J usage is TRBJ2-2, with D uncertain. Germline V CDR1 and CDR2: SGHRS, YFSETQ. CDR3 length: 14 residues. V was clipped by 0 bases and J by 0 bases, with 3 bases between them. In DNA, the CDR3 is TGCGCCAGCAGCTTGGTCGCGAACACCGGGGAGCTGTTTTTT. Translated, it gives CASSLVANTGELFF. Combining the CDR3 with reference TRBV5-1 and TRBJ2-2 gives the whole variable domain KAGVTQTPRYLIKTRGQQVTLSCSPISGHRSVSWYQQTPGQGLQFLFEYFSETQRNKGNFPGRFSGRQFSNSRSEMNVSTLELGDSALYLCASSLVANTGELFFGEGSRLTVL.